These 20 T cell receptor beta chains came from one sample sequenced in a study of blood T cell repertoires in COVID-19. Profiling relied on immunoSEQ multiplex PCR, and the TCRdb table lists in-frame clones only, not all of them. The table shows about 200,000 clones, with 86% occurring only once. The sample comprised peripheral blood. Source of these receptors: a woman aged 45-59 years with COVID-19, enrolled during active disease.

The chain's CDR3 is CASSQETSVPSYNEQFF. As DNA, the CDR3 is TGCGCCAGCAGCCAAGAGACTAGCGTGCCGTCCTACAATGAGCAGTTCTTC. The chain is built from TRBV4-1 and TRBJ2-1, with TRBD2 matching over 8 bases. Germline trimming cut 0 bases from V and 1 base from J; bases unmatched to any gene: 5. CDR1 and CDR2 (germline): MGHRA, YSYEKL. CDR3 length: 17 amino acids.

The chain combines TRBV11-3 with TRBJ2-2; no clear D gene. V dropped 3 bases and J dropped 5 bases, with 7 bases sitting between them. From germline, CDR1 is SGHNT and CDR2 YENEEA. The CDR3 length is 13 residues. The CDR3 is CASSFELTGELFF. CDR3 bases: TGTGCCAGCAGCTTTGAGTTGACCGGGGAGCTGTTTTTT. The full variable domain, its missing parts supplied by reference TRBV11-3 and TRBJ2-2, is EAGVVQSPRYKIIEKKQPVAFWCNPISGHNTLYWYLQNLGQGPELLIRYENEEAVDDSQLPKDRFSAERLKGVDSTLKIQPAELGDSAVYLCASSFELTGELFFGEGSRLTVL.

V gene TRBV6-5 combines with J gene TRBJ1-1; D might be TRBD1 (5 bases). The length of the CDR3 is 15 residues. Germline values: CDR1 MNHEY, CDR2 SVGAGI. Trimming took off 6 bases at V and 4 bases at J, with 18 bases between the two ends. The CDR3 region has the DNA TGTGCCAGCAGACCCCGGGGGGGAGTTACCACTGAAGCTTTCTTT. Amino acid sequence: CASRPRGGVTTEAFF.

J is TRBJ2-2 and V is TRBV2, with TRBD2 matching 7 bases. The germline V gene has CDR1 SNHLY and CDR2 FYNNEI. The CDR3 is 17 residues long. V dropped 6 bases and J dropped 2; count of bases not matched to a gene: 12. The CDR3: CASRGQSGTTNTGELFF. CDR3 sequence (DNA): TGTGCCAGCAGAGGGCAATCCGGGACTACAAACACCGGGGAGCTGTTTTTT. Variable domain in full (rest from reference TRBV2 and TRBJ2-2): EPEVTQTPSHQVTQMGQEVILRCVPISNHLYFYWYRQILGQKVEFLVSFYNNEISEKSEIFDDQFSVERPDGSNFTLKIRSTKLEDSAMYFCASRGQSGTTNTGELFFGEGSRLTVL.

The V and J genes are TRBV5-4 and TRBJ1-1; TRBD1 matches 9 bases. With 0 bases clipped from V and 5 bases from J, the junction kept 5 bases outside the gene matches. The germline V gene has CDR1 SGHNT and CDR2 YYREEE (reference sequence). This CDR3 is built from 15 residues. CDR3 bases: TGTGCCAGCAGCTTGGAGACAGGGGGGAATACTGAAGCTTTCTTT. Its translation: CASSLETGGNTEAFF. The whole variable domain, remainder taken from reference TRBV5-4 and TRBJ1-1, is ETGVTQSPTHLIKTRGQQVTLRCSSQSGHNTVSWYQQALGQGPQFIFQYYREEENGRGNFPPRFSGLQFPNYSSELNVNALELDDSALYLCASSLETGGNTEAFFGQGTRLTVV.

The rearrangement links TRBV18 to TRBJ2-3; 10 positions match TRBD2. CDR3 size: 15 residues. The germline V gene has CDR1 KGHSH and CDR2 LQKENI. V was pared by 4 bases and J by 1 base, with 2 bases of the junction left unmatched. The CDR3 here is CASSLLAGRTDTQYF. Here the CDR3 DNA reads TGTGCCAGCTCACTACTAGCGGGGCGCACAGATACGCAGTATTTT. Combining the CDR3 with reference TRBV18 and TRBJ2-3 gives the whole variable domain NAGVMQNPRHLVRRRGQEARLRCSPMKGHSHVYWYRQLPEEGLKFMVYLQKENIIDESGMPKERFSAEFPKEGPSILRIQQVVRGDSAAYFCASSLLAGRTDTQYFGPGTRLTVL.

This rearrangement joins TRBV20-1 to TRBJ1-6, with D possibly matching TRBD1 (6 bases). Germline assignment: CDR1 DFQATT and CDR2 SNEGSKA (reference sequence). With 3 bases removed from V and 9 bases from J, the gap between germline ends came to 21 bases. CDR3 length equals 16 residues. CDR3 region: CSASGVMGALTSPLHF. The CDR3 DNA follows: TGCAGTGCTAGTGGAGTTATGGGGGCGCTGACTTCACCCCTCCACTTT.

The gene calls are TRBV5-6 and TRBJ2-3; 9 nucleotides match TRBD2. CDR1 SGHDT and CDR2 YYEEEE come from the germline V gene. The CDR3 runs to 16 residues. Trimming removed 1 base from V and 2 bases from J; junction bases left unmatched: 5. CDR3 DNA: TGTGCCAGCAGCTTGACGCTAGCGGGGTTCACAGATACGCAGTATTTT. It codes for CASSLTLAGFTDTQYF.

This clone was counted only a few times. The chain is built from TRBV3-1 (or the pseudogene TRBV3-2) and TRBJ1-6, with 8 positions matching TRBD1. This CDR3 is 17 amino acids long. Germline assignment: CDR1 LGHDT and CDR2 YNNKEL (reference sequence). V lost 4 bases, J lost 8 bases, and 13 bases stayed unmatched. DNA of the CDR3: TGTGCCAGCAGCCCGGAGGACAGGGCTTTCTTCGATTCACCCCTCCACTTT. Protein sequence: CASSPEDRAFFDSPLHF.

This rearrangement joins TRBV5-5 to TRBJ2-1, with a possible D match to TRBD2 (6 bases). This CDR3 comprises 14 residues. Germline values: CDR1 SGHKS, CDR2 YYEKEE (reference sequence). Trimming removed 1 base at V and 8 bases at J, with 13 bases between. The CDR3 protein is CASSLYGTRDEQFF. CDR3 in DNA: TGTGCCAGCAGCTTGTATGGGACTCGGGATGAGCAGTTCTTC.

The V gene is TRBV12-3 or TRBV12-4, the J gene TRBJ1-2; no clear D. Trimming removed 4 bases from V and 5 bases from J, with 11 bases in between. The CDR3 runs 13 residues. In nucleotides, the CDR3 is TGTGCCAGCAGTTCGACCGGGAGGTATGGCTACACCTTC. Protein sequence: CASSSTGRYGYTF.

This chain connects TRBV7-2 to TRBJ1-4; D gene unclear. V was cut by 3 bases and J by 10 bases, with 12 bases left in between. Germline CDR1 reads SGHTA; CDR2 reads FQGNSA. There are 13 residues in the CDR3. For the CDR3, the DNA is TGTGCCAGCAGCTTTAACCTGCCGGTAAAACTGTTTTTT. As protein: CASSFNLPVKLFF.

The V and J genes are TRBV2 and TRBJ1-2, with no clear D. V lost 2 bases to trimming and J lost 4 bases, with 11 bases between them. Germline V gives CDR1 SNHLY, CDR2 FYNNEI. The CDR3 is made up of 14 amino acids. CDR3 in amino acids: CASSERSFGYGYTF. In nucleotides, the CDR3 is TGTGCCAGCAGTGAACGGAGTTTTGGCTATGGCTACACCTTC.

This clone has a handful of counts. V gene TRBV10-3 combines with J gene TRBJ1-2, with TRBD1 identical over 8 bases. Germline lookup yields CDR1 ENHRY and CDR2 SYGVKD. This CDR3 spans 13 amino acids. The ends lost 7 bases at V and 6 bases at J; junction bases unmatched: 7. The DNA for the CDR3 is TGTGCCATCATTGATTCGACAGGGGATGGCTACACCTTC. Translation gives CAIIDSTGDGYTF.

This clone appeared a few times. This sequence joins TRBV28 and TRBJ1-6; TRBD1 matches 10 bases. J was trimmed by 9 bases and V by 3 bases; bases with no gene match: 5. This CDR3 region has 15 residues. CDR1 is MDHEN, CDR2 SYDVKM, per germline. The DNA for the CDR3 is TGTGCCAGCAGTTTCCAGACAGGGGGCTTTTCACCCCTCCACTTT. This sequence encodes CASSFQTGGFSPLHF.

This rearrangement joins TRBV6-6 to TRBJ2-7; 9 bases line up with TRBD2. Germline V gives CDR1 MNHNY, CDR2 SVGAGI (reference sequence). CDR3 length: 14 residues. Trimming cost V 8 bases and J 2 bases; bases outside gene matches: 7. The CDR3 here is CASRGTSSAYEQYF. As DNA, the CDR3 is TGTGCCAGCCGGGGGACTAGCTCCGCCTACGAGCAGTACTTC.

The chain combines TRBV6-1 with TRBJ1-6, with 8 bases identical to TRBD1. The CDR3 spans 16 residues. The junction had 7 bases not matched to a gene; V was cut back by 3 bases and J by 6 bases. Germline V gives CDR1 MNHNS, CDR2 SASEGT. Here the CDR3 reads CASSDRQGRFNSPLHF. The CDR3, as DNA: TGTGCCAGCAGTGACAGACAGGGGCGCTTTAATTCACCCCTCCACTTT.

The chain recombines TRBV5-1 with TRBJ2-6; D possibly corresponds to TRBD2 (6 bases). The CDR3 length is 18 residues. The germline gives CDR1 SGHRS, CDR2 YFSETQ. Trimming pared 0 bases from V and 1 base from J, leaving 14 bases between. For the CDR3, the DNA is TGCGCCAGCAGCTTGGCCGGAGGGATGAGGTCTGGGGCCAACGTCCTGACTTTC. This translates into CASSLAGGMRSGANVLTF. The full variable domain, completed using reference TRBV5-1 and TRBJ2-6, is KAGVTQTPRYLIKTRGQQVTLSCSPISGHRSVSWYQQTPGQGLQFLFEYFSETQRNKGNFPGRFSGRQFSNSRSEMNVSTLELGDSALYLCASSLAGGMRSGANVLTFGAGSRLTVL.

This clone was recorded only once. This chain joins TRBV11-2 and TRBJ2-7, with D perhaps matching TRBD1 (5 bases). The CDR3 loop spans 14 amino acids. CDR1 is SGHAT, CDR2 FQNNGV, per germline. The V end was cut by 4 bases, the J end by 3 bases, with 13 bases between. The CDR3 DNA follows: TGTGCCAGCAGCTGCCGCCCAGGGTTCTACGAGCAGTACGTC. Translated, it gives CASSCRPGFYEQYV.

CDR3 sequence (DNA): TGTGCCAGCAGCGCTACAGGGACCCTGCGATCTGGAAACACCATATATTTT. It is translated as CASSATGTLRSGNTIYF. The chain is built from TRBV5-5 and TRBJ1-3; D is perhaps TRBD1 (6 bases). V gave up 4 bases and J gave up 1 base, with 18 bases separating them. This CDR3 has 17 amino acids. From germline, CDR1 is SGHKS and CDR2 YYEKEE (reference sequence).